This paragraph covers one T cell receptor (beta chain) sequence. The CDR3 is 18 residues long. J was trimmed by 2 bases and V by 4 bases; bases with no gene match: 12. Germline V gene lookup returns CDR1 SGHKS and CDR2 YYEKEE (reference sequence). The data were obtained in a study of blood T cell repertoires in COVID-19. Assay: immunoSEQ multiplex PCR; the TCRdb copy retains only in-frame clones and omits some. The sample includes approximately 140,000 clones, about 84% of them seen just once. This TCR derives from a woman of 80 years or more in a cohort sampled during active or convalescent COVID-19. The rearrangement joins TRBV5-5 to TRBJ2-5; TRBD2 aligns across 12 bases. The source material was peripheral blood. The CDR3 sequence is CASSQSTSGGLNQETQYF. As DNA, the CDR3 is TGTGCCAGCAGCCAATCGACTAGCGGGGGCCTCAATCAAGAGACCCAGTACTTC.